Listed below are T cell receptor beta chains from one sample, sequenced in a study of glioma-infiltrating T cells. One entry per CDR3 protein results from TCRdb running MiXCR on the multiplex PCR reads. The profile shows a few hundred thousand distinct CDR3 sequences, more than 35% of them singletons. The sample taken for sequencing was glioma tissue, nonneoplastic brain tissue, or PBMCs (not recorded which). These receptors all come from a human donor with low-grade glioma or glioblastoma, undergoing nonglioma brain surgery, or in good health (not recorded which). Each CDR3 is given with its conserved first and last residue. A D gene is named only where the DNA matches it firmly. Expanded clones are given a class, and other clones once, few, many or no size at all.

j_call | clone_size | v_call | cdr3_length | d_call | cdr3_aa | cdr3_nt
TRBJ2-5 | few | TRBV4-1 | 17 | TRBD1 | CASSQDLTGGAQETQYF | TGCGCCAGCAGCCAAGACCTGACAGGGGGTGCTCAAGAGACCCAGTACTTC
TRBJ2-1 | . | TRBV2 | 15 | TRBD2 | CASSGSGSSYNEQFF | TGTGCCAGCAGCGGAAGCGGGAGCTCCTACAATGAGCAGTTCTTC
TRBJ2-7 | . | TRBV19 | 16 | TRBD1 | CASSPGQGLGRYKQYF | TGTGCCAGTAGTCCGGGACAGGGGTTGGGGCGCTACAAGCAGTACTTC
TRBJ2-5 | . | TRBV12-3/TRBV12-4 | 15 | . | CASSFQGLGQETQYF | TGTGCCAGCAGTTTCCAGGGGCTCGGGCAAGAGACCCAGTACTTC
TRBJ2-3 | . | TRBV6-5 | 15 | TRBD2 | CASSSEGTSGDTQYF | TGTGCCAGCAGCAGCGAGGGGACTAGCGGCGATACGCAGTATTTT
TRBJ2-5 | few | TRBV25-1 | 13 | . | CAIADGAQETQYF | TGTGCCATCGCCGACGGGGCCCAAGAGACCCAGTACTTC
TRBJ2-2 | . | TRBV7-3 | 16 | TRBD1 | CASSFRGTGGTGELFF | TGTGCCAGCAGCTTTCGAGGGACAGGGGGCACCGGGGAGCTGTTTTTT
TRBJ1-4 | . | TRBV15 | 18 | . | CATSPKVGGGRNNERLFF | TGTGCCACCAGCCCTAAGGTCGGGGGCGGGCGGAATAATGAAAGACTGTTTTTT
TRBJ1-4 | . | TRBV4-2 | 16 | . | CASSRGRRGQSEKLFF | TGTGCCAGCAGCCGGGGGCGGCGCGGTCAAAGTGAAAAACTGTTTTTT
TRBJ1-1 | . | TRBV12-3/TRBV12-4 | 16 | . | CASSVVFKIMNTEAFF | TGTGCCAGCAGTGTGGTATTTAAAATTATGAACACTGAAGCTTTCTTT
TRBJ2-7 | many | TRBV20-1 | 13 | . | CSALDTLSYEQYF | TGCAGTGCTCTTGACACGTTATCCTACGAGCAGTACTTC
TRBJ2-3 | . | TRBV28 | 18 | TRBD2 | CASSFSLAGPGPTDTQYF | TGTGCCAGCAGTTTCAGTCTAGCGGGGCCGGGCCCCACAGATACGCAGTATTTT
TRBJ2-7 | . | TRBV20-1 | 16 | TRBD2 | CSARDLLAGKYNEQYF | TGCAGTGCTAGAGATCTCCTAGCGGGAAAATACAATGAGCAGTACTTC
TRBJ1-5 | many | TRBV27 | 15 | . | CASSRSWAGSQPQHF | TGTGCCAGCAGTAGGTCTTGGGCCGGCTCCCAGCCCCAGCATTTT
TRBJ1-2 | . | TRBV20-1 | 13 | TRBD1 | CSAPDRAGYGYTF | TGCAGTGCTCCGGACAGGGCAGGCTATGGCTACACCTTC
TRBJ1-2 | . | TRBV19 | 13 | TRBD1 | CASTLDRRFGYTF | TGTGCCAGTACCCTGGACAGGCGCTTTGGCTACACCTTC